Listed here are 23 T cell receptor beta chains from one sample, sequenced in a study of T cells expressing NK-cell markers. TCRdb reworked the 5' RACE reads into one entry per CDR3 protein, no DNA. This sample contains roughly 390,000 distinct CDR3 sequences. The sample taken for sequencing was blood T cells: a sorted CD56 or NKG2C T cell subset, CD4+ or CD8+ T cells, or bulk PBMC T cells (not recorded which). Every receptor here comes from a man aged 18-70 years in good health.

The chain joins TRBV27 to TRBJ2-1. Germline V gene lookup returns CDR1 MNHEY and CDR2 SMNVEV (reference sequence). The CDR3 is made up of 14 amino acids. This CDR3 is CASSSYSSYNEQFF.

The gene calls are TRBV7-8 and TRBJ1-5. The CDR3 loop spans 13 amino acids. Germline V CDR1 and CDR2: SGHVS, FQNEAQ. The CDR3 sequence: CASSNDPVQPQHF.

The chain carries TRBV5-1 and TRBJ2-3; with no DNA, the TCRdb D assignment of TRBD1 cannot be verified. The germline V gene encodes CDR1 SGHRS and CDR2 YFSETQ. The CDR3 length is 18 residues. This CDR3 is CASSLIRGAGASTDTQYF.

CDR3 residues: CASSLAALTDTQYF. This chain links TRBV7-3 with TRBJ2-3; TCRdb selects TRBD1, and the lack of DNA leaves this call unchecked. The CDR3 extends over 14 amino acids. Germline CDR1 SGHTA, CDR2 FQGTGA.

The rearrangement links TRBV10-3 to TRBJ2-7; TCRdb gives TRBD1 as the D gene, but with no DNA this cannot be confirmed. The CDR3 is 14 residues long. CDR1 and CDR2 from the germline V gene are ENHRY and SYGVKD. CDR3 region: CAISRDRGAYEQYF.

This chain connects TRBV20-1 to TRBJ1-3; the D call of TRBD1 rests on TCRdb alone, since no DNA is present to check it. CDR3 length: 13 amino acids. CDR1 is DFQATT, CDR2 SNEGSKA, per germline (reference sequence). CDR3 sequence: CSARTGGRNTIYF.

V and J are TRBV29-1 and TRBJ2-3; the TCRdb call, TRBD1, lacks DNA for checking. Germline V gene lookup returns CDR1 SQVTM and CDR2 ANQGSEA. The CDR3 spans 21 residues. The chain's CDR3 is CSVGRGRGELAGTSGTDTQYF.

The gene calls are TRBV5-1 and TRBJ1-3; TCRdb's D gene call, TRBD1, goes unchecked for lack of DNA. The CDR3 is 16 amino acids. Germline CDR1 SGHRS, CDR2 YFSETQ. The CDR3 reads CASSSKYRGSGNTIYF.

The chain links TRBV18 to TRBJ2-1; TCRdb indicates TRBD1, and absent DNA this call remains unverified. Per the germline V gene, CDR1 is KGHSH and CDR2 is LQKENI. The CDR3 spans 14 residues. The CDR3 spells CASSPPPGYNEQFF. The whole variable domain, remainder taken from reference TRBV18 and TRBJ2-1, is NAGVMQNPRHLVRRRGQEARLRCSPMKGHSHVYWYRQLPEEGLKFMVYLQKENIIDESGMPKERFSAEFPKEGPSILRIQQVVRGDSAAYFCASSPPPGYNEQFFGPGTRLTVL.

The V and J genes are TRBV9 and TRBJ2-3; TCRdb designates TRBD2, a call that cannot be tested without DNA. The CDR3 length is 17 residues. The germline CDR1 and CDR2 sequences are SGDLS and YYNGEE. CDR3 in amino acids: CASSVGVGGSATDTQYF. The whole variable domain, remainder taken from reference TRBV9 and TRBJ2-3, is DSGVTQTPKHLITATGQRVTLRCSPRSGDLSVYWYQQSLDQGLQFLIQYYNGEERAKGNILERFSAQQFPDLHSELNLSSLELGDSALYFCASSVGVGGSATDTQYFGPGTRLTVL.

The rearrangement links TRBV9 to TRBJ2-3; the D call from TCRdb, TRBD1, cannot be confirmed without DNA. CDR1 is SGDLS and CDR2 is YYNGEE in the germline V gene. CDR3 length: 15 amino acids. The chain's CDR3 is CASSVALQGADTQYF.

The genes are TRBV19 and TRBJ2-3; there is no DNA to check the TCRdb D call of TRBD1. Germline CDR1 LNHDA, CDR2 SQIVND (reference sequence). This CDR3 spans 14 amino acids. CDR3 residues: CASKVNRATDTQYF.

The rearrangement uses TRBV2 and TRBJ2-1; absent DNA, TCRdb's TRBD2 call cannot be checked. CDR1 SNHLY and CDR2 FYNNEI come from the germline V gene. The CDR3 consists of 17 residues. CDR3 region: CASKATRAGGPGNEQFF.

This chain links TRBV21-1 with TRBJ2-7. TRBV21-1 is a pseudogene locus. The CDR3 contains 13 residues. CDR3 residues: CASSKEGSYEQYF.

The chain is built from TRBV24-1 and TRBJ2-1; TCRdb picks TRBD1, but there is no DNA to check that call. The CDR3 is 11 residues long. The germline V gene encodes CDR1 KGHDR and CDR2 SFDVKD. This CDR3 reads CATSVGDTEFF.

The chain couples TRBV12-3 or TRBV12-4 to TRBJ1-1; TCRdb proposes TRBD1, but this gene call is untestable without DNA. The CDR3 sequence is 15 residues long. The CDR3 reads CASSARTGLRTEAFF.

The chain carries TRBV12-3 or TRBV12-4 and TRBJ2-3. CDR3 length equals 14 residues. CDR3 in amino acids: CASSGQLETDTQYF.

CDR3: CASSVGGTGYTGELFF. This chain joins TRBV9 and TRBJ2-2; there is no DNA to check the TCRdb D call of TRBD1. Germline lookup yields CDR1 SGDLS and CDR2 YYNGEE. There are 16 residues in the CDR3.

This chain links TRBV5-4 with TRBJ1-4; TCRdb selects TRBD1, and the lack of DNA leaves this call unchecked. CDR1 is SGHNT, CDR2 YYREEE, per germline (reference sequence). This CDR3 is 14 amino acids long. The CDR3 sequence is CASSLDRGHEKLFF.

The rearrangement uses TRBV27 and TRBJ2-3. CDR3 length equals 14 residues. Per germline, CDR1 MNHEY and CDR2 SMNVEV (reference sequence). This CDR3 reads CASKRGLRTDTQYF.

The chain carries TRBV11-1 and TRBJ2-7. CDR3 length: 12 amino acids. The germline gives CDR1 SGHAT, CDR2 FQDESV (reference sequence). CDR3 sequence: CASSQDYYEQYF.

J is TRBJ2-1 and V is TRBV11-2; the TRBD2 assignment by TCRdb is unverifiable without DNA. The CDR3 sequence is 17 residues long. CDR1 and CDR2 from the germline V gene are SGHAT and FQNNGV. This CDR3 reads CASSLDRLAGGGNEQFF. The full variable domain, completed using reference TRBV11-2 and TRBJ2-1, is EAGVAQSPRYKIIEKRQSVAFWCNPISGHATLYWYQQILGQGPKLLIQFQNNGVVDDSQLPKDRFSAERLKGVDSTLKIQPAKLEDSAVYLCASSLDRLAGGGNEQFFGPGTRLTVL.

V is TRBV15 and J is TRBJ2-5; TCRdb gives TRBD1 as the D gene, but with no DNA this cannot be confirmed. Germline CDR1 LNHNV, CDR2 YYDKDF (reference sequence). The CDR3 loop spans 13 amino acids. The CDR3 sequence: CATSRKDPGTQYF.